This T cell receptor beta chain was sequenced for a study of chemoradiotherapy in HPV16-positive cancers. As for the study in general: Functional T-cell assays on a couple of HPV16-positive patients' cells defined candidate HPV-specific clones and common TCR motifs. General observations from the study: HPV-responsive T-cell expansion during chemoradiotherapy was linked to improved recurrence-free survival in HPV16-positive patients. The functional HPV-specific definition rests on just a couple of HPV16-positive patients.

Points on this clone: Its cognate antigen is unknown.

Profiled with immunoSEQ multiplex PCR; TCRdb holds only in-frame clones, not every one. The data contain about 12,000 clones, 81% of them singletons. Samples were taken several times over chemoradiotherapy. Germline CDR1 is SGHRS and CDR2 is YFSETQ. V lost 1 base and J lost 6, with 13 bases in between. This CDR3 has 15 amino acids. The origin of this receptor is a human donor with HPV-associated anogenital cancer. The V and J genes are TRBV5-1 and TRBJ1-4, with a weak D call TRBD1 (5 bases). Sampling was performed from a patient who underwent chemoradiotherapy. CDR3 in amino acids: CASSLSPGKHEKLFF. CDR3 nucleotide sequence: TGCGCCAGCAGCTTGAGCCCAGGGAAGCATGAAAAACTGTTTTTT.